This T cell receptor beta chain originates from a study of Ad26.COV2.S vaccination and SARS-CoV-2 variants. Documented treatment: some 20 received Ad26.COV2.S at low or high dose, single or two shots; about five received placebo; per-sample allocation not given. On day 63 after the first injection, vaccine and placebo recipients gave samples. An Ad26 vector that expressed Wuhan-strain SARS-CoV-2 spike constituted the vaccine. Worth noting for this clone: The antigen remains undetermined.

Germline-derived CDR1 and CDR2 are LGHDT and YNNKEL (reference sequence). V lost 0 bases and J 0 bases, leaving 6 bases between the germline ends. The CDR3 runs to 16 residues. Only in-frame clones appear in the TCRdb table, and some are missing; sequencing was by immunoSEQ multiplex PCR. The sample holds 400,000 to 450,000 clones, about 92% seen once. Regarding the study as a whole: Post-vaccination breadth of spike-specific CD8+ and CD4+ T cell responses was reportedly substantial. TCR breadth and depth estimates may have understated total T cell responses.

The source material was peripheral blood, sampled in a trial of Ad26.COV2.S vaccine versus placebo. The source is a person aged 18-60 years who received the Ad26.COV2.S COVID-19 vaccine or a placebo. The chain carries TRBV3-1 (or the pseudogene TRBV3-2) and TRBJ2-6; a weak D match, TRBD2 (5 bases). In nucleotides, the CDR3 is TGTGCCAGCAGCCAAGATCGGGGCTCTGGGGCCAACGTCCTGACTTTC. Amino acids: CASSQDRGSGANVLTF.